Sequencing of this T cell receptor beta chain was carried out in a study of control samples from healthy donors and cancer patients (dated by TCRdb to about 2020). The germline V gene yields SNHLY for CDR1 and FYNNEI for CDR2. Including cysteine and phenylalanine, the CDR3 has 12 amino acids. Solely the CDR3 DNA is kept, with 36 bases framed from the first base. About this clone: Its antigen is currently not known. The junction differs from germline at one of its ends, possibly a read error.

Libraries were prepared through the immunoSEQ multiplex PCR assay. TCRdb carries this immuneACCESS record with in-frame sequences only. Its versions omit some clonotypes, under half of them owing to an unresolved V gene in the studies checked, with the rest unexplained. The sample table shows roughly 370,000 clones, and over 75% are seen once. In total, the top ten clones hold 5% to 7% of the sample. The sequenced material came from PBMCs. Recombination linked TRBV2 to TRBJ1-2; tentative D gene TRBD1, with 6 bases matching. This TCR came from a man in his forties with head and neck cancer. In nucleotide form, the sequence is TGTGCCAGCAGCGAAGGGACACCCGGCTACACCTTC. Translation gives CASSEGTPGYTF.